Listed below are T cell receptor beta chains from one sample, sequenced in a study of identical twins. TCRdb redid the calling of the 5' RACE reads with MiXCR, one entry per CDR3 protein. Of 1.5 million to 2 million distinct CDR3 sequences detected, about 30% appear once; the ten largest clones hold about 0.27%. Specimen: cord blood. These receptor sequences come from a newborn girl in good health. The CDR3 runs from the conserved cysteine through the conserved F or W. The D gene is left open where the match is weak. Size is stated for part of the rows, as once, few or many counts, or as a class when the clone is expanded.

TRBV4-1	TRBJ1-3	once	.	CASSQDIGKLSGNTIYF	TGCGCCAGCAGCCAAGATATCGGGAAGCTCTCTGGAAACACCATATATTTT
TRBV4-2	TRBJ2-3	.	.	CASTGRGADTQYF	TGTGCCAGCACCGGACGGGGTGCAGATACGCAGTATTTT
TRBV28	TRBJ2-7	.	TRBD2	CASSYRLRTSGRAYEQYF	TGTGCCAGCAGTTACCGTCTCCGGACTAGCGGGAGAGCCTACGAGCAGTACTTC
TRBV2	TRBJ2-1	few	.	CASSDSRDNEQFF	TGTGCCAGCAGTGATAGTCGTGACAATGAGCAGTTCTTC
TRBV9	TRBJ2-3	.	.	CASSVFWSGADYTDTQYF	TGTGCCAGCAGCGTCTTTTGGTCTGGGGCTGACTACACAGATACGCAGTATTTT
TRBV25-1	TRBJ1-6	few	TRBD1	CASRGGTGESPLHF	TGTGCCAGCAGGGGCGGGACAGGGGAATCACCCCTCCACTTT
TRBV5-1	TRBJ2-4	.	.	CASSLDAGRGIQYF	TGCGCCAGCAGCTTGGATGCGGGGCGAGGCATTCAGTACTTC
TRBV27	TRBJ1-6	few	.	CASSFMYLDSPLHF	TGTGCCAGCAGTTTTATGTATCTAGATTCACCCCTCCACTTT
TRBV7-8	TRBJ1-4	few	.	CASSADRLSGRSEKLFF	TGTGCCAGCAGCGCCGACCGTCTGAGCGGGCGAAGTGAAAAACTGTTTTTT
TRBV6-5	TRBJ2-7	.	TRBD1	CASSFQGQPSSYEQYF	TGTGCCAGCAGCTTCCAGGGACAGCCTAGCTCCTACGAGCAGTACTTC
TRBV11-2	TRBJ2-4	few	TRBD1	CASSSGQGIPPAKNIQYF	TGTGCCAGCAGCTCGGGACAGGGGATCCCCCCAGCCAAAAACATTCAGTACTTC
TRBV24-1	TRBJ2-1	few	.	CATSDRLNNEQFF	TGTGCCACCAGTGATCGGCTCAACAATGAGCAGTTCTTC
TRBV5-1	TRBJ1-2	.	.	CASSLSHRDIYGYTF	TGCGCCAGCAGCTTGTCCCACCGGGACATCTATGGCTACACCTTC
TRBV15	TRBJ1-5	.	TRBD1	CATSFRDRGNQPQHF	TGTGCCACCAGCTTTCGGGACAGGGGTAATCAGCCCCAGCATTTT
TRBV20-1	TRBJ2-7	.	.	CSARDGGTPSYEQYF	TGCAGTGCTAGAGACGGCGGGACCCCCTCCTACGAGCAGTACTTC
TRBV2	TRBJ2-7	.	.	CASSPRLAHNEQYF	TGTGCCAGCAGCCCTCGGCTAGCCCACAATGAGCAGTACTTC
TRBV2	TRBJ2-1	.	TRBD2	CASSEVLSGDGFF	TGTGCCAGCAGTGAAGTCCTTAGCGGGGACGGGTTCTTC
TRBV28	TRBJ2-2	few	TRBD1	CATNTWGTAMSTGELFF	TGTGCCACCAATACTTGGGGGACAGCGATGTCCACCGGGGAGCTGTTTTTT
TRBV11-1	TRBJ2-3	few	TRBD2	CASSLVGTSGTPYTTDTQYF	TGTGCCAGCAGCTTAGTTGGGACTAGCGGGACTCCATATACCACAGATACGCAGTATTTT
TRBV11-2	TRBJ2-5	.	.	CASSLDMPPGEQYF	TGTGCCAGCAGCTTAGATATGCCTCCAGGGGAGCAGTACTTC
TRBV5-1	TRBJ2-4	.	TRBD1	CASSRGTGQEQYF	TGCGCCAGCAGCCGCGGGACAGGTCAAGAGCAGTACTTC
TRBV12-3/TRBV12-4	TRBJ1-2	few	.	CASSQYRFYGYTF	TGTGCCAGCAGCCAGTACAGATTCTATGGCTACACCTTC
TRBV6-1	TRBJ2-1	few	.	CASSVFGLLIEQFF	TGTGCCAGCAGTGTTTTCGGACTTCTAATTGAGCAGTTCTTC
TRBV13	TRBJ1-2	few	.	CASSLLGGCGYTF	TGTGCCAGCAGCTTATTGGGGGGCTGTGGCTACACCTTC
TRBV20-1	TRBJ1-1	.	.	CSARDGGRVSTEAFF	TGCAGTGCTAGAGATGGGGGCAGGGTCTCGACTGAAGCTTTCTTT
TRBV12-5	TRBJ2-5	.	.	CASGSHPVGDEQYF	TGTGCTAGTGGTTCGCACCCTGTGGGGGATGAGCAGTACTTC
TRBV20-1	TRBJ2-2	.	.	CSAPFRANTGELFF	TGCAGTGCTCCTTTCAGGGCGAACACCGGGGAGCTGTTTTTT
TRBV12-3/TRBV12-4	TRBJ2-7	.	TRBD1	CASSSRDSAIYEQYF	TGTGCCAGCAGTTCCCGGGACAGTGCCATCTACGAGCAGTACTTC
TRBV6-1	TRBJ1-4	few	TRBD1	CATTTGMEGEKLFF	TGTGCCACTACGACAGGGATGGAGGGTGAAAAACTGTTTTTT
TRBV5-1	TRBJ1-1	few	.	CASSLGLQVPDAEAFF	TGCGCCAGCAGCTTGGGGTTACAGGTCCCCGACGCTGAAGCTTTCTTT
TRBV10-3	TRBJ2-1	few	TRBD2	CAISQGLAAYNEQFF	TGTGCCATCAGCCAGGGACTAGCGGCCTACAATGAGCAGTTCTTC
TRBV24-1	TRBJ2-3	few	.	CATSDLDGLRQYF	TGTGCCACCAGTGACCTGGACGGCCTCAGGCAGTATTTT
TRBV5-6	TRBJ2-3	.	.	CASSLYFLADTQYF	TGTGCCAGCAGCTTGTATTTCTTGGCAGATACGCAGTATTTT
TRBV7-9	TRBJ2-1	.	TRBD2	CASRQGLAGGPNPSEQFF	TGTGCCAGCAGACAGGGACTAGCGGGGGGGCCAAATCCGAGTGAGCAGTTCTTC
TRBV5-5	TRBJ2-7	few	.	CASTPRGDSYEQYF	TGTGCCAGCACTCCGAGAGGGGATTCCTACGAGCAGTACTTC
TRBV11-1	TRBJ1-1	.	.	CASTLEQTTEAFF	TGTGCCAGCACCCTCGAGCAGACCACTGAAGCTTTCTTT
TRBV28	TRBJ2-3	many	TRBD2	CASAGGSTDTQYF	TGTGCCAGCGCGGGAGGGAGCACAGATACGCAGTATTTT
TRBV7-8	TRBJ1-1	.	TRBD1	CASSLGTGVEGAFF	TGTGCCAGCAGCTTAGGGACAGGTGTGGAGGGGGCTTTCTTT
TRBV28	TRBJ2-1	few	TRBD2	CASTDLAGGPRNEQFF	TGTGCCAGCACCGACCTAGCGGGAGGGCCGCGTAATGAGCAGTTCTTC
TRBV5-4	TRBJ2-1	.	.	CASSSWTKMDEQFF	TGTGCCAGCAGTTCCTGGACGAAGATGGATGAGCAGTTCTTC
TRBV20-1	TRBJ2-7	.	.	CSARGVGRGYEQYF	TGCAGTGCTAGAGGGGTGGGAAGAGGATACGAGCAGTACTTC
TRBV18	TRBJ2-7	few	TRBD1	CASSRLTGDHHEQYF	TGTGCCAGCTCACGTCTGACAGGGGATCATCACGAGCAGTACTTC
TRBV11-1	TRBJ1-2	.	TRBD1	CASSLRDSNYGYTF	TGTGCCAGCAGCTTACGGGACAGCAACTATGGCTACACCTTC
TRBV21-1	TRBJ2-7	.	.	CASSKGTSGRFYEQYF	TGTGCCAGCAGCAAAGGGACTAGCGGGAGATTCTACGAGCAGTACTTC
TRBV5-1	TRBJ1-2	.	.	CASSLRYREGGYTF	TGCGCCAGCAGCTTGCGGTACAGGGAGGGTGGCTACACCTTC